This T cell receptor beta chain was recovered during a study of cytomegalovirus exposure and HLA in healthy donors (dated by TCRdb to 2015 to 2018). Background for the entire study: An earlier analysis of 587 of the donors reported 276 Gb of sequence data and about 120 million unique TCR beta sequences obtained from some 170 million T cells. The later analysis used no new phenotypic data to find candidate immune exposures, relying instead on TCR beta sequences and their occurrence across donors. The study combined high-throughput TCR immunosequencing, statistical association of individual TCRs with disease status, and machine learning to predict cytomegalovirus infection status. Using immunosequencing, the study profiled T cell repertoires from about 620 subjects and related those repertoires to cytomegalovirus serostatus. In addition to the first cohort of around 670 subjects, a separate validation cohort of 120 different subjects was used. In a later genetic analysis, genome-wide SNP genotypes for about 65% of the roughly 700 donors were used, and that subset was treated as a discovery cohort. Every discovery cohort repertoire had been produced on one sequencing platform. About 300 gigabases of sequencing data and tens of millions of unique TCR sequences were included in an early release covering under 650 HLA-typed donors. Both class I and class II loci were covered by HLA typing, at four-digit resolution. A handful of DR-DQ haplotypes were handled as single units for association and clustering because linkage in the cohort was strong. Typing coverage differed by locus: A, B, C, DRB1 and DQB1 were typed in roughly 620-630 donors, DQA1 in roughly 500, DPA1 in around 580, and DPB1 in 450 to 490. Among the roughly 390 genotyped donors, roughly 80% belonged to the genetic ancestry cluster associated with self-reported Caucasian donors. A later analysis re-examined previously published TCR beta repertoires from just over 650 donors and added high-resolution HLA genotyping to investigate patterns of TCR occurrence. Among 398 genotyped donors of the cohort, an average of about 240,000 unique TCR beta nucleotide sequences were sequenced per donor, roughly a sixth of them non-productive. Donor age, sex, ethnicity and CMV serostatus were compiled alongside the repertoire data. The aim of the study was to test whether cataloging public T cell receptors could identify signatures of past pathogen exposure. To decide whether each TCR beta V gene segment behaved as functional or pseudogenic, an earlier analysis of some 580 of the donors relied on high-throughput TCR beta sequencing.

Receptor libraries were prepared by the immunoSEQ multiplex PCR assay. For the multiplex PCR, a mixture combining 60 forward primers for TCR Vbeta segments and 13 reverse primers for TCR Jbeta segments was used. The CDR3 region of rearranged TCR beta genes was amplified from genomic DNA by a multiplex PCR assay. Amplified TCR beta libraries were sequenced as 87-base-pair reads on the Illumina HiSeq System. From the authors' description of their analysis: A later analysis tallied tens of millions of unique TCR beta chains across the 666 repertoires, and approximately 12 million of those chains were shared by two or more donors. To remove PCR and sequencing errors, raw reads were error-corrected and collapsed into unique sequences using a nearest-neighbor algorithm that merged closely related sequences. CDR3 sequences were aligned to IMGT reference sequences to assign V, D and J gene segments. For a sequence to be retained, at least a six-nucleotide match to both a V gene segment and a J gene segment was required. Rearrangements were called productive when the CDR3 lacked stop codons and stayed in frame with V and J; all others were non-productive. Following IMGT convention, CDR3 was defined as the stretch from the second conserved V-encoded cysteine to the conserved J-encoded phenylalanine. In an earlier analysis of approximately 500 of the donors, sequences lacking an unambiguous match to a single V gene segment were excluded. An earlier analysis of approximately 590 of the donors called V segments functional above 56.7% productive rearrangements and segregating when the between-donor standard deviation exceeded 5%. A statistical classification framework was built to diagnose cytomegalovirus status from the catalog of TCR beta chain sequences. In a later analysis, TCR nucleotide sequences were compared against IMGT/GENE-DB human TR gene sequences so that V and J genes could be assigned. The TCRdist pipeline was used in a later analysis to assign CDR3 sequences and most-parsimonious VDJ recombination scenarios. In a later analysis, each TCR beta chain was defined by its CDR3 amino acid sequence together with its V-gene family, and reads lacking a unique V-gene family were excluded. As a way to deal with suspected cross-contamination and a sequencing artifact, a later analysis dropped roughly 620 nucleotide sequences that were highly shared and had low generation probability. A later analysis calculated a clonal expansion index for each public chain from normalized within-repertoire ranks of inferred template counts. A later analysis computed generation probabilities with a VDJ recombination model fitted to out-of-frame rearrangements, and checked the results against IGoR. A later analysis scored TCR-TCR, TCR-HLA and TCR-CMV co-occurrence with hypergeometric tests, applying a repertoire-size bias correction to TCR pairs. False discovery rates were estimated in a later analysis by permuting HLA or CMV assignments 20 times. In a later analysis, co-occurring TCRs were grouped using DBSCAN, and TCRdist sequence similarity was added for clustering within HLA-allele-positive subsets. Co-occurrence clustering excluded repertoires with fewer than 30,000 or more than 120,000 public chains, plus five with anomalous nucleotide sharing. Sourced from immuneACCESS, this table was stored by TCRdb with only in-frame sequences that have V and J called. A share of the clones is absent; for the studies checked, an unresolved V gene accounts for under half, and the remainder has no known explanation. Clone size and the V and J calls come from that table; the DNA yielded D and trimming. The sample contains under 70,000 clones, 55% to 75% of them found a single time. Of the sample, less than 35% is held by the ten largest clones.

The table lists this clone with a few counts. It lacks a known antigen. No per-base quality is available; no much larger clone lies one base away. In total, 600 or so healthy bone marrow donors made up the cohort. All cohort members were sampled while nominally healthy, although unrecorded immune exposures were likely present. The donor was CMV seropositive and belonged to the group of a few hundred seropositive cohort members. Each donor provided a peripheral blood sample, and peripheral blood mononuclear cells were used for TCR beta sequencing. Genomic DNA was extracted from the blood cell samples with the Qiagen DNeasy Blood Extraction Kit. Taken from the germline V gene, the CDR1 and CDR2 loops are SQVTM and ANQGSEA. Ends trimmed: V by 6 bases, J by 10 bases; bases unmatched to a gene: 5. Taken from cysteine to phenylalanine, the CDR3 has 11 residues. CDR3 DNA is the only sequence kept; it has 33 bases, read in frame from the first base.

The paper's findings and limits, for the study overall: In vitro tests confirmed that three of the cytomegalovirus-associated TCR beta chains recognize cytomegalovirus antigens. Across donors, most TCR sequences were observed very rarely, whereas some public TCRs were present in many individuals. A later analysis found that TCR association rates varied across HLA loci, with DRB1 alleles showing the most associated TCRs and HLA-C alleles the fewest. For the cohort, immune exposure information was limited to CMV serostatus. Some IMGT-functional V segments, including TRBV6-2 and TRBV6-3, could not be told apart with the 87-base-pair reads, so those segments were excluded. The authors suggested that the approach could potentially be extended to other disease states and immunological phenotypes. Because HLA typing was missing for some donors at each locus, association tests included only the typed subset. A later analysis reported that several top co-occurrence clusters appeared linked to parvovirus B19, influenza, CMV and Epstein-Barr virus. Roughly uniform sequencing depth across donors was assumed in presence/absence analyses, although this assumption may not hold. Compared with equally common non-associated chains, HLA-associated TCR beta chains in a later analysis were more clonally expanded and had lower generation probabilities. This cohort had only TCR beta chains sequenced, and the lack of alpha or paired-chain data limited which features could be detected. A later analysis associated around 16,000 TCR beta sequences with specific HLA alleles at a false discovery rate of 0.05. The study gave a list of more than 150 TCR beta chains associated with cytomegalovirus. A further reported finding was that TCR beta sequences accurately predicted the HLA-A and HLA-B alleles for most subjects in the first cohort. Most CMV-associated TCR beta chains appeared to be HLA-restricted in a later analysis, and the HLA associations seemed to be driven largely by CMV exposure. V-gene and J-gene trimming of TCR beta chains was associated with a missense DCLRE1C variant in a later genetic analysis, and the association was replicated in an independent cohort. In an earlier analysis of about 600 of the donors, most TCR beta V segments appeared in productive rearrangements about 87% or about 30% of the time, broadly matching IMGT annotations. The classifier was reported to diagnose cytomegalovirus status with high specificity and sensitivity in both the original and validation cohorts. According to a later genetic analysis, donors in an Asian-associated ancestry cluster had fewer N-insertions in productive TCRs than the roughly 700-donor mean. Correlated functional status among segregating V segments might be attributable to linkage disequilibrium, but an unknown experimental factor could not be ruled out. A cluster of highly shared sequence variants was judged likely to represent a technical artifact of the sequencing pipeline. Strong co-occurrence of HLA alleles, especially DR and DQ, made assigning TCR associations to individual alleles difficult. Roughly 17 rarely observed V segments, including chromosome 9 orphons, were excluded from the earlier analysis of about 600 of the donors because counts were too low.

The V and J genes are TRBV29-1 and TRBJ1-2, and TRBD1 aligns with 10 junction nucleotides. This clonotype originated in a man in his forties in good health and CMV-seropositive. The sequenced sample was PBMCs. This receptor carries the CDR3 CSVGQGGDYTF. The DNA sequence is TGCAGCGTCGGACAGGGGGGTGACTACACCTTC.